The 26 T cell receptor beta chains below all came from one sample that was sequenced in a study of cytomegalovirus exposure and HLA in healthy donors. In the PCR, 60 Vbeta and 13 Jbeta primers were used. Clones were sequenced by immunoSEQ multiplex PCR, and TCRdb holds only the in-frame ones, with some missing. The sample consists of about 200,000 clones, 80% to 90% of them appearing once. The sample was PBMCs. The origin of the receptors is a man aged 30 to 45 in good health and CMV-seronegative.

The chain couples TRBV2 to TRBJ1-5, with TRBD1 identical over 7 bases. This CDR3 has 15 residues. Germline V gene sequence: CDR1 SNHLY, CDR2 FYNNEI. V dropped 6 bases and J dropped 1; count of bases not matched to a gene: 6. The CDR3 spells CASSEGTVSNQPQHF. The CDR3 coding sequence is TGTGCCAGCAGCGAGGGGACAGTGAGCAATCAGCCCCAGCATTTT. Full variable domain (remainder filled in from reference TRBV2 and TRBJ1-5): EPEVTQTPSHQVTQMGQEVILRCVPISNHLYFYWYRQILGQKVEFLVSFYNNEISEKSEIFDDQFSVERPDGSNFTLKIRSTKLEDSAMYFCASSEGTVSNQPQHFGDGTRLSIL.

The V and J genes are TRBV28 and TRBJ2-3; D uncertain. Germline-derived CDR1 and CDR2 are MDHEN and SYDVKM. The CDR3 spans 13 residues. Deletions cut 5 bases from V and 3 bases from J, with 9 bases between. CDR3 in DNA: TGTGCCAGCAGTCCTCCTAGGACAGATACGCAGTATTTT. It is translated as CASSPPRTDTQYF.

The chain has TRBV15 and TRBJ2-3, with a tentative D call TRBD1 (5 bases). V lost 0 bases and J lost 9, with 10 bases in between. Germline loops: CDR1 LNHNV, CDR2 YYDKDF (reference sequence). This CDR3 has 13 amino acids. DNA of the CDR3: TGTGCCACCAGCAGAGATTTAGGGGCCACGCAGTATTTT. Residues: CATSRDLGATQYF.

The V and J genes are TRBV2 and TRBJ1-5; D gene unclear. This CDR3 has 15 residues. Germline V gene lookup returns CDR1 SNHLY and CDR2 FYNNEI. V lost 4 bases, J lost 3 bases, and 13 bases lay in between. CDR3 nucleotides: TGTGCCAGCAGTGTCGCGGGAGCCTTCAATCAGCCCCAGCATTTT. The encoded protein is CASSVAGAFNQPQHF. The full variable domain, in which reference TRBV2 and TRBJ1-5 provide the parts outside the CDR3, is EPEVTQTPSHQVTQMGQEVILRCVPISNHLYFYWYRQILGQKVEFLVSFYNNEISEKSEIFDDQFSVERPDGSNFTLKIRSTKLEDSAMYFCASSVAGAFNQPQHFGDGTRLSIL.

The table lists this clone with a few counts. The chain couples TRBV6-5 to TRBJ2-1, with 8 bases that match TRBD2. Germline V gene lookup returns CDR1 MNHEY and CDR2 SVGAGI. Trimming cost V 4 bases and J 7 bases; bases outside gene matches: 9. The CDR3 extends over 15 amino acids. The CDR3 coding sequence is TGTGCCAGCAGTTCCACGACCGGGGGGGCTAATGAGCAGTTCTTC. It translates to CASSSTTGGANEQFF.

This clone was picked up one time. The rearrangement links TRBV5-4 to TRBJ2-1; the match to TRBD2 covers 10 bases. This CDR3 region has 18 residues. Looked up from germline, CDR1 is SGHNT and CDR2 is YYREEE (reference sequence). Trimming took 0 bases from V and 9 from J; bases not matched to a gene: 15. The CDR3 is CASSLAPAGGTSQSEQFF. CDR3 coding DNA: TGTGCCAGCAGCTTGGCCCCAGCGGGGGGGACAAGTCAAAGTGAGCAGTTCTTC. Based on the CDR3 plus reference TRBV5-4 and TRBJ2-1, the full variable domain is ETGVTQSPTHLIKTRGQQVTLRCSSQSGHNTVSWYQQALGQGPQFIFQYYREEENGRGNFPPRFSGLQFPNYSSELNVNALELDDSALYLCASSLAPAGGTSQSEQFFGPGTRLTVL.

V usage is TRBV7-9 and J usage is TRBJ2-7; TRBD1 aligns across 7 bases. The V and J ends lost 5 bases and 0 bases, in that order; junction bases with no gene match: 10. Germline lookup yields CDR1 SEHNR and CDR2 FQNEAQ (reference sequence). The CDR3 is 16 amino acids. The DNA of the CDR3 is TGTGCCAGCAGCCTCAGGACAGGCTCGTTCTCCTACGAGCAGTACTTC. Translated, it gives CASSLRTGSFSYEQYF. Full variable domain (outside the CDR3, taken from reference TRBV7-9 and TRBJ2-7): DTGVSQNPRHKITKRGQNVTFRCDPISEHNRLYWYRQTLGQGPEFLTYFQNEAQLEKSRLLSDRFSAERPKGSFSTLEIQRTEQGDSAMYLCASSLRTGSFSYEQYFGPGTRLTVT.

This chain connects TRBV5-6 to TRBJ2-7; D is undetermined. The CDR3 is made up of 14 amino acids. Germline assignment: CDR1 SGHDT and CDR2 YYEEEE. Trimming left V 0 bases short and J 2 bases short, with 9 bases between. Here the CDR3 reads CASSLASPAYEQYF. CDR3 sequence (DNA): TGTGCCAGCAGCTTGGCATCCCCGGCCTACGAGCAGTACTTC.

In this sample, this clone turned up once. The rearrangement links TRBV28 to TRBJ1-4; D remains unclear. This CDR3 is 12 amino acids long. Deletions cut 5 bases from V and 8 bases from J, with 9 bases between. The V gene's germline CDR1 is MDHEN and CDR2 SYDVKM. This chain's CDR3 is CASSLTGEKLFF. CDR3 DNA: TGTGCCAGCAGTCTGACGGGGGAAAAACTGTTTTTT.

CDR3 amino acids: CASSPWGQGGYTF. CDR3 DNA: TGTGCCAGCAGCCCATGGGGACAGGGTGGCTACACCTTC. The chain is built from TRBV5-8 and TRBJ1-2, with 9 bases that match TRBD1. The J segment lost 7 bases and the V segment lost 4 bases, leaving 5 bases of the junction unmatched. Germline V gene sequence: CDR1 SGHTS, CDR2 YDEGEE. This CDR3 contains 13 residues. The whole variable domain, filled in from reference TRBV5-8 and TRBJ1-2, reads EAGVTQSPTHLIKTRGQQATLRCSPISGHTSVYWYQQALGLGLQFLLWYDEGEERNRGNFPPRFSGRQFPNYSSELNVNALELEDSALYLCASSPWGQGGYTFGSGTRLTVV.

The chain combines TRBV5-1 with TRBJ1-3; perhaps TRBD1 as D (5 bases). Germline lookup yields CDR1 SGHRS and CDR2 YFSETQ. There are 15 residues in the CDR3. With 4 bases removed from V and 0 bases from J, the gap between germline ends came to 11 bases. CDR3 in DNA: TGCGCCAGCAGCAGGGGCCCCAACTCTGGAAACACCATATATTTT. Amino acid sequence: CASSRGPNSGNTIYF.

The V and J genes are TRBV7-9 and TRBJ2-7; a possible D gene is TRBD2 (5 bases). The germline V and J ends were trimmed by 4 bases and 6 bases, with 16 bases remaining between them. The germline CDR1 and CDR2 sequences are SEHNR and FQNEAQ (reference sequence). This CDR3 is built from 14 residues. The CDR3 region has the DNA TGTGCCAGCAGCTCCCGGGAACCCAGACTCGAGCAGTACTTC. This encodes CASSSREPRLEQYF.

CDR3 residues: CASSVNGAVGGRTDTQYF. CDR3 coding DNA: TGTGCCAGCAGCGTAAACGGGGCGGTCGGGGGGAGGACAGATACGCAGTATTTT. The chain is built from TRBV9 and TRBJ2-3, with TRBD2 matching 7 bases. Germline values: CDR1 SGDLS, CDR2 YYNGEE. The CDR3 has 18 residues. Trimming took 1 base from V and 3 from J; bases not matched to a gene: 14.

The chain carries TRBV6-5 and TRBJ1-1, with 8 bases that match TRBD1. CDR3 length: 14 residues. Germline V gene data show CDR1 as MNHEY and CDR2 as SVGAGI. J gave up 4 bases and V 6 bases, and 7 bases lay outside the gene matches. The CDR3 nucleotides read TGTGCCAGCAGCGGGACAGGAGGATCCACTGAAGCTTTCTTT. Its protein product is CASSGTGGSTEAFF.

This clone was found a few times. This chain connects TRBV2 to TRBJ2-3, with 12 positions matching TRBD2. The CDR3 consists of 15 residues. Trimming cost V 5 bases and J 9 bases; bases outside gene matches: 9. The germline V gene has CDR1 SNHLY and CDR2 FYNNEI. The CDR3 coding sequence is TGTGCCAGCAGTCCCGGACTAGCGGGGAGGGGGACGCAGTATTTT. Its translation is CASSPGLAGRGTQYF.

J is TRBJ2-1 and V is TRBV5-1; 8 nucleotides match TRBD2. Per germline, CDR1 SGHRS and CDR2 YFSETQ. CDR3 length: 12 amino acids. The ends lost 5 bases at V and 8 bases at J; junction bases unmatched: 3. CDR3 DNA: TGCGCCAGCAGGGCGGGGGGCGATGAGCAGTTCTTC. Amino acids: CASRAGGDEQFF. Variable domain in full (rest from reference TRBV5-1 and TRBJ2-1): KAGVTQTPRYLIKTRGQQVTLSCSPISGHRSVSWYQQTPGQGLQFLFEYFSETQRNKGNFPGRFSGRQFSNSRSEMNVSTLELGDSALYLCASRAGGDEQFFGPGTRLTVL.

The chain joins TRBV4-2 to TRBJ2-3, with 16 bases fitting TRBD2. The trim removed 5 bases at V and 3 bases at J, leaving 8 bases unmatched. The CDR3 covers 18 residues. The germline V gene encodes CDR1 LGHNA and CDR2 YNFKEQ. In DNA form, the CDR3 reads TGTGCCAGCAGCGCTTGGGGGACTAGCGGGGGGGCAACAGATACGCAGTATTTT. Its protein is CASSAWGTSGGATDTQYF.

This clone showed up just a few times. The chain is built from TRBV5-4 and TRBJ2-7; D possibly corresponds to TRBD1 (6 bases). Between the trimmed V and J ends, which lost 4 bases and 2 bases, there was a span of 10 bases. Germline CDR1 SGHNT, CDR2 YYREEE (reference sequence). This CDR3 is built from 13 residues. CDR3 coding DNA: TGTGCCAGCAGCGCTGGGGGCCCCTACGAGCAGTACTTC. Amino acids: CASSAGGPYEQYF.

The chain uses TRBV27 and TRBJ2-1; 7 nucleotides agree with TRBD1. Trimming removed 2 bases from V and 5 bases from J; junction bases left unmatched: 9. CDR1 MNHEY and CDR2 SMNVEV come from the germline V gene (reference sequence). The CDR3 runs to 16 residues. DNA of the CDR3: TGTGCCAGCAGTTTAAGGGCACAGGGGACCAACAATGAGCAGTTCTTC. It codes for CASSLRAQGTNNEQFF.

This chain connects TRBV2 to TRBJ2-1, with 7 bases identical to TRBD1. Germline assignment: CDR1 SNHLY and CDR2 FYNNEI. The CDR3 is 15 residues long. Unmatched junction bases numbered 2, after V lost 3 bases and J lost 0 bases. The chain's CDR3 is CASSETGSSYNEQFF. The CDR3 DNA reads TGTGCCAGCAGTGAGACAGGGAGCTCCTACAATGAGCAGTTCTTC. Complete variable domain (other parts from reference TRBV2 and TRBJ2-1): EPEVTQTPSHQVTQMGQEVILRCVPISNHLYFYWYRQILGQKVEFLVSFYNNEISEKSEIFDDQFSVERPDGSNFTLKIRSTKLEDSAMYFCASSETGSSYNEQFFGPGTRLTVL.

The J gene is TRBJ2-1, the V gene TRBV13; 10 nucleotides line up with TRBD2. Germline assignment: CDR1 PRHDT and CDR2 FYEKMQ (reference sequence). V lost 1 base and J lost 3; bases outside the gene matches: 3. The CDR3 is 16 residues long. The CDR3 here is CASSLDSGGFYNEQFF. CDR3 in DNA: TGTGCCAGCAGCTTAGATAGCGGGGGGTTCTACAATGAGCAGTTCTTC. The full variable domain, with the rest looked up from reference TRBV13 and TRBJ2-1, is AAGVIQSPRHLIKEKRETATLKCYPIPRHDTVYWYQQGPGQDPQFLISFYEKMQSDKGSIPDRFSAQQFSDYHSELNMSSLELGDSALYFCASSLDSGGFYNEQFFGPGTRLTVL.

The rearrangement links TRBV5-1 to TRBJ2-6; TRBD1 aligns across 9 bases. Trimming at V came to 3 bases and at J to 0 bases, leaving 7 bases not matched to a gene. CDR3 length equals 18 residues. Germline V gives CDR1 SGHRS, CDR2 YFSETQ. The CDR3 reads CASSSWTGAGSGANVLTF. The CDR3 DNA reads TGCGCCAGCAGCTCATGGACAGGGGCGGGCTCTGGGGCCAACGTCCTGACTTTC.

This clone was counted a single time. The gene calls are TRBV10-2 and TRBJ2-3; possible D gene TRBD2, 7 bases. The CDR3 consists of 14 residues. Per the germline V gene, CDR1 is WSHSY and CDR2 is SAAADI. Between the trimmed V and J ends, which lost 4 bases and 2 bases, there was a span of 10 bases. DNA for the CDR3: TGCGCCAGCAGTGCGGGGGGCTACACAGATACGCAGTATTTT. This gives the protein CASSAGGYTDTQYF.

The count of this clone is one. The chain employs TRBV11-2 and TRBJ2-3, with a tentative D call TRBD2 (6 bases). This CDR3 contains 15 residues. The germline V gene encodes CDR1 SGHAT and CDR2 FQNNGV. Between the trimmed V and J ends, which lost 5 bases and 3 bases, there was a span of 15 bases. The chain's CDR3 is CASSPGTLGTDTQYF. The CDR3 nucleotides read TGTGCCAGCAGCCCCGGGACTTTGGGTACAGATACGCAGTATTTT.

Here the CDR3 reads CASADRTSTDTQYF. The CDR3 DNA reads as TGCGCCAGTGCGGACAGGACAAGCACAGATACGCAGTATTTT. The chain carries TRBV10-2 and TRBJ2-3; 7 bases line up with TRBD1. Germline lookup yields CDR1 WSHSY and CDR2 SAAADI. The length of the CDR3 is 14 residues. V lost 9 bases and J lost 0; bases outside the gene matches: 6.

The chain couples TRBV15 to TRBJ1-4; the D is unclear. With 0 bases removed from V and 10 bases from J, the gap between germline ends came to 12 bases. The CDR3 has 14 residues. Per the germline V gene, CDR1 is LNHNV and CDR2 is YYDKDF (reference sequence). CDR3 in DNA: TGTGCCACCAGCAGAGACGAAGAGTTCGGAAAACTGTTTTTT. This translates into CATSRDEEFGKLFF.